The 8 T cell receptor beta chains below were found in one sample sequenced in a study of blood T cell repertoires in COVID-19. Libraries were prepared by immunoSEQ multiplex PCR; TCRdb keeps only in-frame clonotypes and omits some of them. Counted here are 390,000 or so clones, around 89% occurring once; the ten biggest clones make up 0.95% to 1.1%. The source material was PBMCs or T cells enriched from blood (not recorded which). The receptor source for this set is a man aged 18 to 29 who had recovered from COVID-19.

The J gene is TRBJ2-3, the V gene TRBV10-3, with D possibly TRBD2 on 7 matching bases. This CDR3 comprises 14 residues. V lost 11 bases and J 3 bases, leaving 18 bases between the germline ends. The germline gives CDR1 ENHRY, CDR2 SYGVKD. The CDR3 here is CASREGGGTDTQYF. The CDR3 nucleotides read TGTGCCTCGAGGGAGGGGGGAGGAACAGATACGCAGTATTTT.

The V call is TRBV5-4, the J call TRBJ2-7; 14 bases match TRBD2. Trimming took 4 bases from V and 1 from J; bases not matched to a gene: 7. Germline values: CDR1 SGHNT, CDR2 YYREEE (reference sequence). The CDR3 totals 17 residues. The CDR3 DNA follows: TGTGCCAGCAGCCGAGGACTAGCGGGAGGCCTATCCTACGAGCAGTACTTC. Its translation: CASSRGLAGGLSYEQYF.

The chain recombines TRBV30 with TRBJ2-1, with a possible D match to TRBD1 (5 bases). Trimming took off 1 base at V and 12 bases at J, with 16 bases between the two ends. CDR1 GTSNPN and CDR2 SVGIG come from the germline V gene (reference sequence). The CDR3 has 13 residues. CDR3 nucleotide sequence: TGTGCCTGGAGTGAATTGCGTAGGGGTCCGCAGTTCTTC. This encodes CAWSELRRGPQFF.

The chain couples TRBV10-3 to TRBJ2-3; 9 nucleotides line up with TRBD2. V shed 0 bases and J 5 bases; nucleotides not matched to a gene: 6. CDR1 ENHRY and CDR2 SYGVKD come from the germline V gene. The CDR3 totals 16 residues. The CDR3 is CAISESSGSSGDTQYF. The CDR3 DNA follows: TGTGCCATCAGTGAGTCTAGCGGGAGTAGCGGAGATACGCAGTATTTT.

This rearrangement joins TRBV18 to TRBJ2-2; 8 bases are shared with TRBD1. CDR3 length: 14 residues. Germline V gene lookup returns CDR1 KGHSH and CDR2 LQKENI. V dropped 5 bases and J dropped 3; count of bases not matched to a gene: 2. CDR3 DNA sequence: TGTGCCAGCTCAAACAGGGGGTACACCGGGGAGCTGTTTTTT. Translating it yields CASSNRGYTGELFF.

V usage is TRBV6-5 and J usage is TRBJ1-6, with D unclear. This CDR3 is built from 15 residues. V was shortened by 6 bases and J by 7 bases, with 16 bases between the two germline ends. Germline-derived CDR1 and CDR2 are MNHEY and SVGAGI. The CDR3 here is CASSLDGRRNSPLHF. Here the CDR3 DNA reads TGTGCCAGCAGCCTAGACGGAAGGCGGAATTCACCCCTCCACTTT.

The V call is TRBV5-6, the J call TRBJ2-1; weak D call: TRBD2 (5 bases). Germline CDR1 and CDR2: SGHDT and YYEEEE. V lost 6 bases and J lost 10, with 14 bases in between. This CDR3 has 12 residues. This CDR3 reads CASKSPGWEQFF. CDR3 nucleotides: TGTGCCAGCAAAAGTCCGGGGTGGGAGCAGTTCTTC. Filled out from reference TRBV5-6 and TRBJ2-1, the complete variable domain reads DAGVTQSPTHLIKTRGQQVTLRCSPKSGHDTVSWYQQALGQGPQFIFQYYEEEERQRGNFPDRFSGHQFPNYSSELNVNALLLGDSALYLCASKSPGWEQFFGPGTRLTVL.

The rearrangement uses TRBV7-9 and TRBJ2-1, with 10 bases fitting TRBD2. The germline gives CDR1 SEHNR, CDR2 FQNEAQ (reference sequence). J was trimmed by 9 bases and V by 5 bases; bases with no gene match: 13. The CDR3 runs to 16 residues. CDR3 nucleotide sequence: TGTGCCAGCAGCCCCCGTCCGGGACTAGCGATCGGTGAGCAGTTCTTC. Translation gives CASSPRPGLAIGEQFF.